The entry below gives a single T cell receptor beta chain sequence along with its context. One end of the junction varies from germline; a read error may be responsible. Primed by a sample-barcoded 5' primer and a J-beta primer mix, a second PCR proceeded for roughly 7 to 12 cycles. In TCRdb, the 5' RACE reads were re-called with MiXCR into one record per CDR3 protein. The top ten hold 15% of the sample, which has approximately 680,000 distinct CDR3 sequences, 32% seen once. The sample comes from a study of blood T cells in healthy people across ages. The receptor comes from a woman older than 75 in good health. What was sequenced was blood.

CDR3 in DNA: TGCGCCCGCAGCCCCACCAATTTGGGCACCGGGGAGCTGTTCTTT. Protein sequence: CARSPTNLGTGELFF. This sequence joins TRBV5-1 and TRBJ2-2; D possibly corresponds to TRBD2 (5 bases). The length of the CDR3 is 15 residues. Per the germline V gene, CDR1 is SGHRS and CDR2 is YFSETQ.